One and the same sample provided the 9 T cell receptor beta chains below, sequenced in a study of T cell clones after liver transplantation. This table comes from immunoSEQ multiplex PCR, and its TCRdb copy is limited to in-frame clones, with some not included. The data hold about 85,000 clones, with roughly 80% observed a single time. Here the sequenced sample was CD4+ T cells from blood, taken 45 to 46 months after liver transplant. Receptors originate from a human patient who received a liver transplant. A share of the T cells may be of graft donor origin.

The genes are TRBV5-1 and TRBJ1-1, with 10 nucleotides matching TRBD1. The CDR3 spans 13 residues. Germline V gene lookup returns CDR1 SGHRS and CDR2 YFSETQ. The junction had 0 bases not matched to a gene; V was cut back by 3 bases and J by 4 bases. The CDR3 DNA reads as TGCGCCAGCAGCTGGGACAGGGGCACTGAAGCTTTCTTT. Its protein is CASSWDRGTEAFF.

The genes are TRBV18 and TRBJ2-7; possible D gene TRBD2, 7 bases. This CDR3 has 15 amino acids. Germline V CDR1 and CDR2: KGHSH, LQKENI. Trimming pared 0 bases from V and 7 bases from J, leaving 16 bases between. In nucleotides, the CDR3 is TGTGCCAGCTCACCACCGGGGGGGGCCAGCTTGGAGCAGTACTTC. It yields the protein CASSPPGGASLEQYF.

This sequence joins TRBV11-2 and TRBJ2-7; no firm D call. The CDR3 has 14 amino acids. Germline V gives CDR1 SGHAT, CDR2 FQNNGV. V lost 1 base and J lost 0, with 7 bases in between. The CDR3 region has the DNA TGTGCCAGCAGCTTAGGGCCGACCTCCTACGAGCAGTACTTC. This translates into CASSLGPTSYEQYF.

J is TRBJ2-4 and V is TRBV11-2; D is uncertain. The CDR3 covers 16 residues. Germline V gene data show CDR1 as SGHAT and CDR2 as FQNNGV. V lost 1 base and J 0 bases, leaving 10 bases between the germline ends. The CDR3 region is CASSLGASKAKNIQYF. The CDR3 DNA is TGTGCCAGCAGCTTAGGGGCCTCAAAAGCCAAAAACATTCAGTACTTC.

The chain has TRBV2 and TRBJ2-7, with 7 bases matching TRBD1. Per the germline V gene, CDR1 is SNHLY and CDR2 is FYNNEI. With V trimmed by 7 bases and J by 6 bases, 15 bases remained unmatched. This CDR3 region has 15 residues. The CDR3 region is CASINDDRVRGEQYF. The DNA of the CDR3 is TGTGCCAGCATTAACGACGACAGGGTACGAGGCGAGCAGTACTTC.

This clone appeared a few times. J is TRBJ1-1 and V is TRBV2, with 11 bases that match TRBD1. The J segment lost 5 bases and the V segment lost 7 bases, leaving 6 bases of the junction unmatched. Germline CDR1 is SNHLY and CDR2 is FYNNEI. The CDR3 is 14 amino acids. This chain's CDR3 is CASMGTGGRTEAFF. The CDR3 DNA reads TGTGCCAGCATGGGGACAGGGGGTAGGACTGAAGCTTTCTTT.

This clone was counted a single time. V and J are TRBV18 and TRBJ1-1; D is ambiguous. This CDR3 comprises 13 residues. Trimming took off 0 bases at V and 10 bases at J, with 12 bases between the two ends. CDR1 KGHSH and CDR2 LQKENI come from the germline V gene. The CDR3 sequence is CASSPPTNRGAFF. CDR3 DNA sequence: TGTGCCAGCTCACCACCGACAAACCGGGGAGCTTTCTTT.

This chain links TRBV5-4 with TRBJ1-3; D uncertain. The germline CDR1 and CDR2 sequences are SGHNT and YYREEE (reference sequence). The CDR3 is 14 residues long. V lost 1 base and J lost 4, with 9 bases in between. The CDR3 here is CASSLRGYGNTIYF. The CDR3 coding sequence is TGTGCCAGCAGCTTGAGAGGTTACGGAAACACCATATATTTT.

The chain recombines TRBV2 with TRBJ2-3; D gene unclear. Trimming shortened V by 2 bases and J by 4 bases, and 7 bases separated the two germline ends. Germline assignment: CDR1 SNHLY and CDR2 FYNNEI. This CDR3 region has 13 residues. The CDR3 protein is CASSENLPDTQYF. The CDR3 DNA follows: TGTGCCAGCAGTGAAAATCTCCCAGATACGCAGTATTTT.